The TCR beta chain under discussion was sequenced for a study of cytomegalovirus exposure and HLA in healthy donors. Germline V lookup: CDR1 MNHNS, CDR2 SASEGT. CDR3 length equals 12 residues. Between the trimmed V and J ends, which lost 6 bases and 6 bases, there was a span of 9 bases. Using immunoSEQ multiplex PCR, the repertoire was profiled, and TCRdb retains in-frame clones only, with some absent. The data contain over 200,000 clones, 70% to 90% of them singletons. Source material: PBMCs. This receptor was identified in a young woman in good health and CMV-seronegative. The rearrangement links TRBV6-1 to TRBJ1-5, with D uncertain. CDR3 DNA: TGTGCCAGCAGCATTCGGCCTCAGCCCCAGCATTTT. Amino acid sequence: CASSIRPQPQHF.